The source of this T cell receptor (beta chain) is a study of shared clonotypes between healthy human individuals. This clone is a singleton in its sample. The repertoire was sequenced with immunoSEQ multiplex PCR; TCRdb's copy has only in-frame clones and lacks some. This table holds 95,000 to 120,000 clones, 55% to 80% found once. Trimming left V 3 bases short and J 1 base short, with 12 bases between. Germline V CDR1 and CDR2: SGHAT, FQNNGV. The CDR3 sequence is 15 residues long. The chain couples TRBV11-2 to TRBJ1-1; unclear D gene. The sample comprised memory CD8+ T cells sorted from blood. Subset: CD45RO+ cells pooled with CCR7-negative TemRA cells. The TCR comes from a woman aged 30 to 39 in good health. The CDR3 reads CASSFLNGQNTEAFF. The CDR3 DNA reads TGTGCCAGCAGCTTCCTCAACGGGCAGAACACTGAAGCTTTCTTT.